The T cell receptor beta chain described here comes from a study of regulatory T cells in long-lasting Graves disease (dated by TCRdb to about 2021). Describing the broader study: Newly diagnosed Graves' disease patients had taken antithyroid drugs for less than 3 months. TCR sequencing covered around 13 persistent and 20 or so newly diagnosed Graves' disease patients, some 33 samples in total. The study was registered as a clinical trial and conducted in China. Patients with persistent Graves' disease were compared with patients with newly diagnosed Graves' disease using TCR sequencing and RNA sequencing of peripheral blood. Overall study results and their limits: The small sample size was acknowledged by the authors as a limitation that may reduce accuracy. Sequencing and analysis were restricted to the TCR beta chain. The study examined only peripheral blood because the primary lesion, thyroid tissue, could not be accessed. Compared with newly diagnosed patients, patients with persistent Graves' disease had lower TCR Shannon entropy and fewer highly expanded clones, which suggests clonal expansion. A larger number of public clonotypes was shared among persistent patients (fewer than 3,000) than among newly diagnosed patients (roughly 930).

In light of the paper, this sample's time point label describes: newly diagnosed GD, antithyroid drugs for less than 3 months. For both TCR sequencing and RNA sequencing, RNA was extracted from PBMCs using TRIzol. The diagnosis of Graves' disease followed American Thyroid Association guidelines. Patients for the study were recruited at an endocrinology department in Xi'an, China. Each patient gave approximately 10 milliliters of peripheral blood, collected in an EDTA anticoagulant tube. PBMCs were isolated by Ficoll Paque Plus density gradient separation without further T cell sorting. An Agilent 2100 Bioanalyzer and agarose gel were used to check RNA quality, while a NanoDrop 2000 measured RNA concentration. Concerning this clonotype itself: Its antigen remains undetermined. No much larger clone exists at a distance of one base, and base qualities are not known.

Library creation used multiplex PCR. Instrument used: Illumina HiSeq 4000. iRepertoire HTBI primers and Arm-PCR amplification of CDR3 regions were used to construct TCR beta libraries. Before sequencing, the PCR products underwent gel purification. In the original analysis: Gene usage analysis of CDR3 amino acid clonotypes relied on the roughly 60 TRBV and about 15 TRBJ segments identified across samples. Filtered high-quality paired reads were merged into contigs using COPE and FqMerger. BLAST was used to align contigs to the IMGT TRBV, TRBD and TRBJ reference genes, and CDR3 was defined following IMGT. Clonotypes above 0.1% frequency were classified as highly expanded clones. Shannon entropy served as the measure of repertoire diversity, while the Gini coefficient captured V-J evenness. Public clonotypes were defined as clonotypes shared by more than one individual. Starting from the raw public reads, TCRdb applied fastp trimming at Q25, assembled clones with MiXCR and retained in-frame beta chains. A single entry per CDR3 protein holds the most common genes and DNA from its merged rows. TCRdb, not the original authors, processed these V and J calls. The sample records about 430,000 distinct CDR3 sequences, approximately 16% of which are singletons. Over 7.5% of the sample is held by the ten biggest clonotypes.

These data are also associated with another study on T cells in Graves' hyperthyroidism and ophthalmopathy. Per that second paper: Stable Graves' hyperthyroidism was defined as no progression to ophthalmopathy during 18 months of follow-up. The hyperthyroidism patients were between 18 and 65 years old and newly diagnosed, with a disease duration of less than 2 months. Exclusion was applied to patients with uncontrolled infections, other autoimmune diseases, pregnancy or lactation. Diagnoses relied on clinical symptoms, serum thyroxine and TRAb, thyroid ultrasound and orbital computed tomography. For the first round of RT-PCR on the TCR CDR3, the HTBI primer set was used together with the Qiagen OneStep RT-PCR kit. Most expanded thyroid clonotypes (frequency above 0.001) were also detected in blood, suggesting blood repertoires may reflect thyroid immune responses. In cross-validation, a model built on a 13 V-J signature told ophthalmopathy apart from stable hyperthyroidism with 85% to 90% sensitivity and around 81% specificity, and in testing the same model reached 80%/75%. In validation, the model predicted progression to ophthalmopathy with around 71% sensitivity and about 72% specificity, a median of 6.5 months before onset. TCR V-J signatures able to tell the groups apart were searched for in a discovery cohort of around 95 patients, of whom roughly 42 had Graves' ophthalmopathy and 57 had stable Graves' hyperthyroidism. An independent validation cohort of under 20 hyperthyroidism patients and about 16 patients who later progressed to ophthalmopathy tested prospective prediction of ophthalmopathy. For training and testing, the 95 to 100 patients in the discovery cohort were randomly divided in a 7:3 ratio. Thyroid tissue and blood T-cell repertoires from six Graves' hyperthyroidism patients were also compared in the study. After sampling, hyperthyroidism patients received methimazole starting at 30 mg daily, and ophthalmopathy patients received high-dose intravenous methylprednisolone. Libraries were constructed in a second round of multiplex PCR, after which size selection and purification were performed. The libraries were sequenced on an Illumina HiSeq2000 using paired-end 100 bp reads. SOAPnuke was used to process the raw data, throwing out any read that contained adapters or uncalled bases, had a mean Phred below 15, or lacked an exact constant-primer or identifier match. High-quality paired reads were merged with COPE v1.2.5, and unique nucleotide sequences were defined as clonotypes. MiTCR v1.1 was used to align the clonotypes against IMGT TRBV, TRBD and TRBJ reference segments. Only V-J combinations with frequency above 0.0001, covering 99.2% of repertoires, were analysed. The TCS score was defined as F50 (clonal expansion) divided by E x V (chaos), with BLOSUM62-based TCRdist calculated between CDR3 peptides within each V-J. Welch's t-statistics and random forest reduced 500 to 550 V-J features to under 15, which were used in a naive Bayes classifier (R e1071). No statistical method was used to fix the sample size in advance, and group allocation was not hidden from the investigators. According to the paper, TCR Vbeta CDR3 sequencing was carried out on 120 to 150 peripheral blood samples, which came from under 50 ophthalmopathy, under 80 hyperthyroidism and roughly 17 progressor patients.

Sequenced here: peripheral blood mononuclear cells (PBMCs), sampled at new diagnosis, from a patient treated with antithyroid drugs. This receptor was identified in a woman in her thirties or forties with Graves disease. Donor details come from another sample of the same person, matched by shared clones.

The CDR3 reads CATSRDFGKRSSTDTQYF. The DNA is TGTGCCACCAGCAGAGATTTCGGGAAGAGATCTAGCACAGATACGCAGTATTTT. The chain joins TRBV15 to TRBJ2-3; the D gene is perhaps TRBD2, on 5 matching bases. V gives up 0 bases and J gives up 0 bases, and the segment between their germline ends measures 16 bases. Per the germline V gene (reference sequence), LNHNV is the CDR1 and YYDKDF is the CDR2. Inclusive of the bounding cysteine and phenylalanine, the CDR3 is 18 residues long. Only the CDR3 DNA stays, 54 bases, in frame from base 1.